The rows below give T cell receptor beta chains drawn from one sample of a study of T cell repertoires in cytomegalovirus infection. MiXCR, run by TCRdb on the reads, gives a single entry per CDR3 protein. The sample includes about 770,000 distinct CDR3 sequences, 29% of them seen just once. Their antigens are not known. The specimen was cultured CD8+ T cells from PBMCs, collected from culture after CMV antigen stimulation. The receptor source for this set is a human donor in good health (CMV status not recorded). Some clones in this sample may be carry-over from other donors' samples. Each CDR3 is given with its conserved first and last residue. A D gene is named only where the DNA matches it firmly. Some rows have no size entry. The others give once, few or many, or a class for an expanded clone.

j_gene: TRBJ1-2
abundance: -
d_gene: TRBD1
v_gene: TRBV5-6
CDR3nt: TGTGCCAGCAGCTTGGAGCCGGGACAGGCCTTCGCTAACTATGGCTACACCTTC
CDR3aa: CASSLEPGQAFANYGYTF

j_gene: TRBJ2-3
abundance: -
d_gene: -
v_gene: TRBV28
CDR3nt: TGTGCCAGCACCCCGGGGATAGCGGCAGATACGCAGTATTTT
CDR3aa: CASTPGIAADTQYF

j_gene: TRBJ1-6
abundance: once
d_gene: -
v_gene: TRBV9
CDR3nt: TGTGCCAGCAGCGCTTCTTTGGGTATGGTGCCCCTCCACTTT
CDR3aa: CASSASLGMVPLHF

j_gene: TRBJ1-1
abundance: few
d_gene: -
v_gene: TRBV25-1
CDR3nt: TGTGCCAGCAGTGAATTCTTCAAGGTAGACAGTCTTTCTGTGGCCGCTGAAGCTTTCTTT
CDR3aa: CASSEFFKVDSLSVAAEAFF

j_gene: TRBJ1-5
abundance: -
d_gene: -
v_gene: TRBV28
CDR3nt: TGTGCCAGCAGTCTCCCAGTGGCGGGACAAAGCAATCAGCCCCAGCATTTT
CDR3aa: CASSLPVAGQSNQPQHF

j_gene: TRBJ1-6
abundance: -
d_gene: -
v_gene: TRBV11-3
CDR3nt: TGTGCCAGCAGCTTAACAGGGAAAAATTCACCCCTCCACTTT
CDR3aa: CASSLTGKNSPLHF

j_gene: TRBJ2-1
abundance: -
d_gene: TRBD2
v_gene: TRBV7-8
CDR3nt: TGTGCCAGCAGCCGGAGCGGGGTTGAGCAGTTCTTC
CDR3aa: CASSRSGVEQFF

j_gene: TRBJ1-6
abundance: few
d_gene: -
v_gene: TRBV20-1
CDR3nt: TGCAGTGCGATCGATCCCGGGACATTTAATTCACCCCTCCACTTT
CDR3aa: CSAIDPGTFNSPLHF

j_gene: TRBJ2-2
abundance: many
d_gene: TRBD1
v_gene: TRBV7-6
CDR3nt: TGTGCCAGCAGCTTATATATGGGACAGGGTGGTACCGGGGAGCTGTTTTTT
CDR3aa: CASSLYMGQGGTGELFF

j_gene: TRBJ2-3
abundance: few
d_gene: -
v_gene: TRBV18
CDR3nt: TGTGCCAGCTCACCAACAGGGATCACAGATACGCAGTATTTT
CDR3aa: CASSPTGITDTQYF

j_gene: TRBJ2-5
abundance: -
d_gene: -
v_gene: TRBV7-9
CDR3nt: TGTGCCAGCAGCTTAGGTTGGCTAGTTGGAGAGACCCAGTACTTC
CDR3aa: CASSLGWLVGETQYF

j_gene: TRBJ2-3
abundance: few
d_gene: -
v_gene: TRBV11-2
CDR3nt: TGTGCCAGCAGCCCATACGGATCCACAGATACGCAGTATTTT
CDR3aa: CASSPYGSTDTQYF

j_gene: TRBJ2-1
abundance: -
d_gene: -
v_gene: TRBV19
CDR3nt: TGTGCCAGTAGTATAATGGTCAGCAATGAGCAGTTCTTC
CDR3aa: CASSIMVSNEQFF

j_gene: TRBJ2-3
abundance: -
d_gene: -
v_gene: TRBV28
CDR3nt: TGTGTCAGCAGGGGCCTCTCGGATACGCAGTATTTT
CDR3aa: CVSRGLSDTQYF

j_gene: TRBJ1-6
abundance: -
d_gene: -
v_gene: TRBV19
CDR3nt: TGTGCCAGTAGTACCCGCAGGGGCCTCGAACCCCTCCACTTT
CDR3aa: CASSTRRGLEPLHF

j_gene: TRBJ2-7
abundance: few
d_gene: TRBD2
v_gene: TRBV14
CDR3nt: TGTGCCAGCAGCCAACTCCTAGCGGGGGGGCCTCGCGAGCAGTACTTC
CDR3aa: CASSQLLAGGPREQYF

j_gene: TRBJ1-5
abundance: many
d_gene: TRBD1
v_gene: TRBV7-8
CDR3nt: TGTGCCAGCAGCCCCACAGGGGGCGAGGCTCAGCCCCAGCATTTT
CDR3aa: CASSPTGGEAQPQHF

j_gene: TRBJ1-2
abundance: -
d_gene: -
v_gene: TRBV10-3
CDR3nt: TGTGCCATCAGTGTGCCAGGGAACTATGGCTACACCTTC
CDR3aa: CAISVPGNYGYTF

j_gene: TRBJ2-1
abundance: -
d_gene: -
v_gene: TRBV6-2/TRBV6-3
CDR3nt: TGTGCCAGCAGTTACTCCCTAAACAATGAGCAGTTCTTC
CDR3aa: CASSYSLNNEQFF

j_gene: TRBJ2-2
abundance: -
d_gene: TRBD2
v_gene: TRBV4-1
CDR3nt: TGCGCCAGCAGCCTTTGGACTAGCGGGGGGGACAACACCGGGGAGCTGTTTTTT
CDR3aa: CASSLWTSGGDNTGELFF

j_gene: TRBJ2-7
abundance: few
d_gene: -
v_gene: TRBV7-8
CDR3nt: TGTGCCAGCAGGCCGCGGGGTCGCTACGAGCAGTACTTC
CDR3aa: CASRPRGRYEQYF

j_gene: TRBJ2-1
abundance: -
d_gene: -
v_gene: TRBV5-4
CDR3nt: TGTGCCAGCAGCTTGGGTTCGGTTTACAATGAGCAGTTCTTC
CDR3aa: CASSLGSVYNEQFF

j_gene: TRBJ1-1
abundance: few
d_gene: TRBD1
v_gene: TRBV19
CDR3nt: TGTGCCAGTAGTGGATGGGACAGGGGACGCGGCTACACTGAAGCTTTCTTT
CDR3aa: CASSGWDRGRGYTEAFF

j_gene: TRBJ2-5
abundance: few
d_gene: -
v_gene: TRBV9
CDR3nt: TGTGCCAGCAGCCCATCCCCAGGGGTTGGGGAGACCCAGTACTTC
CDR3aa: CASSPSPGVGETQYF

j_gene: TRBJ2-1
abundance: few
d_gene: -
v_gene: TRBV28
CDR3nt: TGTGCCAGCAGTTTTGGGACGGAGGAGGAGGATGAACACTCCTACAATGAGCAGTTCTTC
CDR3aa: CASSFGTEEEDEHSYNEQFF

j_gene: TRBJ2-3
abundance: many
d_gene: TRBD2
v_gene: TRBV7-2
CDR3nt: TGTGCTAGCAGCCCTCGGGGGGGCACAGATACGCAGTATTTT
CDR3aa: CASSPRGGTDTQYF

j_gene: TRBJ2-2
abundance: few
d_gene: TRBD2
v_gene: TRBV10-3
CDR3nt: TGTGCCATCAACCTTGCTAGCGGGGGTAACACCGGGGAGCTGTTTTTT
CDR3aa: CAINLASGGNTGELFF